The 27 T cell receptor beta chains reported below all come from one sample, sequenced in a study of blood T cell repertoires in COVID-19. Sequenced by immunoSEQ multiplex PCR; TCRdb stores in-frame clones only, minus some. The top ten clones hold 2.7% of a sample with over 200,000 clones, approximately 91% of them seen once. Sequenced sample: peripheral blood. The origin of the receptors is a woman aged 55-70 years with acute or convalescent COVID-19.

The CDR3 region is CASSEGGFLYGYTF. CDR3 nucleotide sequence: TGCGCCAGCAGTGAAGGGGGATTCCTCTATGGCTACACCTTC. This sequence joins TRBV10-2 and TRBJ1-2, with a weak D call TRBD1 (6 bases). Per germline, CDR1 WSHSY and CDR2 SAAADI. The V end lost 3 bases, the J end lost 4 bases, and 12 bases lay between the germline ends. This CDR3 is 14 amino acids long.

The V and J genes are TRBV6-5 and TRBJ1-2; the match to TRBD1 covers 9 bases. With V trimmed by 0 bases and J by 6 bases, 5 bases remained unmatched. Per the germline V gene, CDR1 is MNHEY and CDR2 is SVGAGI. The CDR3 contains 15 residues. The CDR3 region has the DNA TGTGCCAGCAGTTACTCGGGGACAGGGCGTGATGGCTACACCTTC. Its translation is CASSYSGTGRDGYTF.

The gene calls are TRBV27 and TRBJ2-7, with TRBD2 matching over 13 bases. The CDR3 has 16 residues. With V trimmed by 3 bases and J by 3 bases, 5 bases remained unmatched. CDR1 is MNHEY, CDR2 SMNVEV, per germline (reference sequence). DNA of the CDR3: TGTGCCAGCAGTTTCGGGACTAGCGGGGTAATCTACGAGCAGTACTTC. It is translated as CASSFGTSGVIYEQYF.

The V call is TRBV11-3, the J call TRBJ1-3; D gene uncertain. Germline assignment: CDR1 SGHNT and CDR2 YENEEA. The CDR3 is 16 residues long. Between the trimmed V and J ends, which lost 3 bases and 0 bases, there was a span of 12 bases. In DNA form, the CDR3 reads TGTGCCAGCAGCTTCGCGGACTCCTGCTCTGGAAACACCATATATTTT. Its protein is CASSFADSCSGNTIYF. The full variable domain, its missing parts supplied by reference TRBV11-3 and TRBJ1-3, is EAGVVQSPRYKIIEKKQPVAFWCNPISGHNTLYWYLQNLGQGPELLIRYENEEAVDDSQLPKDRFSAERLKGVDSTLKIQPAELGDSAVYLCASSFADSCSGNTIYFGEGSWLTVV.

The CDR3 region is CAWSHSTEAFF. The DNA for the CDR3 is TGTGCCTGGAGTCACTCGACTGAAGCTTTCTTT. The V and J genes are TRBV30 and TRBJ1-1; D ambiguous. Trimming removed 2 bases from V and 5 bases from J, with 6 bases in between. The germline V gene has CDR1 GTSNPN and CDR2 SVGIG (reference sequence). CDR3 size: 11 residues.

J is TRBJ2-5 and V is TRBV3-1 (or the pseudogene TRBV3-2); D perhaps matches TRBD2 (5 bases). Trimming took off 1 base at V and 4 bases at J, with 19 bases between the two ends. From germline, CDR1 is LGHDT and CDR2 YNNKEL (reference sequence). The CDR3 extends over 17 amino acids. CDR3 protein: CASSQGRAVTRGETQYF. The CDR3 DNA reads as TGTGCCAGCAGCCAAGGGCGGGCAGTCACTCGGGGAGAGACCCAGTACTTC.

The chain has TRBV7-9 and TRBJ2-3; TRBD1 agrees at 8 bases. Germline CDR1 SEHNR, CDR2 FQNEAQ (reference sequence). This CDR3 is 15 amino acids long. Trimming removed 3 bases from V and 1 base from J; junction bases left unmatched: 3. The CDR3 coding sequence is TGTGCCAGCAGCTTCGGACAGGGCCGCACAGATACGCAGTATTTT. Translated, it gives CASSFGQGRTDTQYF.

This rearrangement joins TRBV5-1 to TRBJ1-4, with D unclear. CDR1 is SGHRS and CDR2 is YFSETQ in the germline V gene. The V gene lost 1 base and the J gene lost 0 bases, with 7 bases spanning the gap. The length of the CDR3 is 15 residues. CDR3 protein: CASSLTVATNEKLFF. CDR3 DNA: TGCGCCAGCAGCTTGACAGTTGCAACTAATGAAAAACTGTTTTTT.

The chain is built from TRBV4-3 and TRBJ1-4; perhaps TRBD1 as D (5 bases). The length of the CDR3 is 16 residues. The V and J ends lost 0 bases and 7 bases respectively, with 15 bases between them. CDR1 and CDR2 from the germline V gene are LGHNA and YSLEER. The CDR3 DNA sequence: TGCGCCAGCAGCCAAGAAAGCGGGACTGGGGCTGAAAAACTGTTTTTT. Amino acid sequence: CASSQESGTGAEKLFF.

The CDR3 sequence is CASSPTGQARNTEAFF. The CDR3 DNA is TGTGCCAGCAGTCCTACCGGACAGGCGAGGAACACTGAAGCTTTCTTT. The chain has TRBV25-1 and TRBJ1-1; 7 bases fit TRBD1. Germline CDR1 is MGHDK and CDR2 is SYGVNS. CDR3 length equals 16 residues. Germline trimming cut 5 bases from V and 1 base from J; bases unmatched to any gene: 10.

Comment on this clone: Additional DNA sequences in this sample encode the identical CDR3. The rearrangement links TRBV18 to TRBJ2-1; 11 bases agree with TRBD2. The CDR3 runs 16 residues. V shed 3 bases and J 4 bases; nucleotides not matched to a gene: 5. Germline CDR1 reads KGHSH; CDR2 reads LQKENI. CDR3 in DNA: TGTGCCAGCTCACCTAGACTAGCGGGGTCTTACAATGAGCAGTTCTTC. Its protein is CASSPRLAGSYNEQFF.

V usage is TRBV7-8 and J usage is TRBJ1-1, with D possibly TRBD1 on 6 matching bases. Germline V CDR1 and CDR2: SGHVS, FQNEAQ. Between the trimmed V and J ends, which lost 0 bases and 3 bases, there was a span of 11 bases. The CDR3 consists of 15 residues. CDR3 bases: TGTGCCAGCAGCTTAGCGAAGGACAGATACACTGAAGCTTTCTTT. It specifies CASSLAKDRYTEAFF. Combining the CDR3 with reference TRBV7-8 and TRBJ1-1 gives the whole variable domain GAGVSQSPRYKVAKRGQDVALRCDPISGHVSLFWYQQALGQGPEFLTYFQNEAQLDKSGLPSDRFFAERPEGSVSTLKIQRTQQEDSAVYLCASSLAKDRYTEAFFGQGTRLTVV.

J is TRBJ2-2 and V is TRBV7-9; TRBD2 agrees at 10 bases. In germline, CDR1 is SEHNR, CDR2 FQNEAQ (reference sequence). The trim removed 5 bases at V and 0 bases at J, leaving 6 bases unmatched. This CDR3 is 17 amino acids long. The CDR3 nucleotides are TGTGCCAGCAGCCCGCTACTAGCGGGGTCGAACACCGGGGAGCTGTTTTTT. It specifies CASSPLLAGSNTGELFF.

In the case of this clone: At the DNA level, this CDR3 is encoded by other sequences in the same sample as well. The rearrangement joins TRBV10-2 to TRBJ1-5; TRBD1 matches at 8 bases. This CDR3 spans 15 amino acids. Germline assignment: CDR1 WSHSY and CDR2 SAAADI. V was pared by 6 bases and J by 1 base, with 5 bases of the junction left unmatched. The CDR3, as DNA: TGCGCCAGCAGCGGACAGGGAGGGAGCAATCAGCCCCAGCATTTT. Amino acids: CASSGQGGSNQPQHF.

This rearrangement joins TRBV3-1 (or the pseudogene TRBV3-2) to TRBJ1-1; D might be TRBD1 (6 bases). V was pared by 3 bases and J by 3 bases, with 11 bases between. The CDR3 totals 14 residues. CDR1 is LGHDT and CDR2 is YNNKEL in the germline V gene (reference sequence). The CDR3 nucleotides read TGTGCCAGCAGCCAGTCTGACAGGTACACTGAAGCTTTCTTT. This sequence encodes CASSQSDRYTEAFF.

The V gene is TRBV20-1, the J gene TRBJ2-7; D remains ambiguous. Germline CDR1 and CDR2: DFQATT and SNEGSKA (reference sequence). The CDR3 covers 11 residues. V was clipped by 5 bases and J by 3 bases, with 8 bases between them. For the CDR3, the DNA is TGCAGTGCTCTGTACTTCTACGAGCAGTACTTC. This encodes CSALYFYEQYF.

V usage is TRBV30 and J usage is TRBJ1-1; a possible D gene is TRBD1 (5 bases). The CDR3 spans 13 residues. Germline CDR1 reads GTSNPN; CDR2 reads SVGIG (reference sequence). The V end lost 2 bases, the J end lost 6 bases, and 13 bases lay between the germline ends. The CDR3 is CAWSKGKGAEAFF. CDR3 coding DNA: TGTGCCTGGAGTAAGGGGAAGGGCGCTGAAGCTTTCTTT.

The CDR3 DNA reads TGTGCCAGCAGTCGGCGACAGAACACTGAAGCTTTCTTT. It yields the protein CASSRRQNTEAFF. The genes are TRBV7-2 and TRBJ1-1; D remains unclear. CDR3 length: 13 amino acids. V gave up 6 bases and J gave up 1 base, with 9 bases separating them. The germline gives CDR1 SGHTA, CDR2 FQGNSA.

The chain recombines TRBV5-6 with TRBJ2-2, with 8 bases identical to TRBD2. Germline CDR1 reads SGHDT; CDR2 reads YYEEEE. The CDR3 runs to 15 residues. The ends lost 4 bases at V and 7 bases at J; junction bases unmatched: 9. The chain's CDR3 is CASSKAGVLIGELFF. The CDR3 bases are TGTGCCAGCAGCAAAGCGGGAGTTTTAATCGGGGAGCTGTTTTTT.

The chain is built from TRBV15 and TRBJ1-4; D is undetermined. Germline lookup yields CDR1 LNHNV and CDR2 YYDKDF (reference sequence). Trimming left V 0 bases short and J 4 bases short, with 6 bases between. The CDR3 has 14 residues. CDR3 loop: CATSRDQVNEKLFF. Here the CDR3 DNA reads TGTGCCACCAGCAGAGATCAGGTTAATGAAAAACTGTTTTTT.

J is TRBJ1-2 and V is TRBV19, with TRBD1 identical over 9 bases. The CDR3 runs to 16 residues. J lost 6 bases, V lost 6 bases, and 14 bases had no gene match. Germline V lookup: CDR1 LNHDA, CDR2 SQIVND (reference sequence). CDR3 DNA: TGTGCCAGTAGCCGCCGGGACAGGGTCGTAAGTGATGGCTACACCTTC. It encodes CASSRRDRVVSDGYTF.

The table lists this clone with a few counts. V gene TRBV27 combines with J gene TRBJ2-2; a weak D match, TRBD1 (5 bases). Germline CDR1 MNHEY, CDR2 SMNVEV (reference sequence). The CDR3 has 13 residues. V gave up 0 bases and J gave up 6 bases, with 5 bases separating them. The CDR3, as DNA: TGTGCCAGCAGTTTATCGGGGCCCGGGGAGCTGTTTTTT. Its protein product is CASSLSGPGELFF.

The gene calls are TRBV7-3 and TRBJ2-5; perhaps TRBD1 as D (6 bases). The V end was cut by 5 bases, the J end by 5 bases, with 12 bases between. The CDR3 sequence is 13 residues long. Per the germline V gene, CDR1 is SGHTA and CDR2 is FQGTGA. CDR3 amino acids: CASSVSGDETQYF. The CDR3, as DNA: TGTGCCAGCAGCGTATCAGGGGATGAGACCCAGTACTTC.

CDR3 region: CASSVAGGRTDTQYF. The CDR3 DNA reads as TGTGCCAGCAGCGTAGCGGGAGGGCGCACAGATACGCAGTATTTT. The gene calls are TRBV9 and TRBJ2-3, with 8 bases aligning to TRBD2. Unmatched junction bases numbered 1, after V lost 0 bases and J lost 1 base. This CDR3 has 15 amino acids. From germline, CDR1 is SGDLS and CDR2 YYNGEE.

The V call is TRBV5-1, the J call TRBJ2-2; no clear D. There are 15 residues in the CDR3. The germline V gene encodes CDR1 SGHRS and CDR2 YFSETQ. The ends were cut back, 1 base at V and 0 bases at J, with 7 bases in the middle. This CDR3 reads CASSLYKTNTGELFF. The CDR3 DNA is TGCGCCAGCAGCTTGTACAAGACGAACACCGGGGAGCTGTTTTTT.

The CDR3 loop is CASSPQLAGVVGGELFF. CDR3 in DNA: TGTGCCAGCAGCCCCCAGTTAGCGGGAGTCGTGGGCGGGGAGCTGTTTTTT. The V gene is TRBV7-2, the J gene TRBJ2-2; 9 bases match TRBD2. After removal of 5 bases from V and 7 bases from J, the junction contained 14 bases not matched to a gene. The CDR3 sequence is 17 residues long. In germline, CDR1 is SGHTA, CDR2 FQGNSA.

The chain employs TRBV18 and TRBJ2-5, with 8 nucleotides matching TRBD2. The CDR3 has 15 amino acids. Germline trimming cut 3 bases from V and 2 bases from J; bases unmatched to any gene: 5. Germline assignment: CDR1 KGHSH and CDR2 LQKENI. CDR3 sequence (DNA): TGTGCCAGCTCACCTCGTCCGGGGGGGCAAGAGACCCAGTACTTC. This gives the protein CASSPRPGGQETQYF.